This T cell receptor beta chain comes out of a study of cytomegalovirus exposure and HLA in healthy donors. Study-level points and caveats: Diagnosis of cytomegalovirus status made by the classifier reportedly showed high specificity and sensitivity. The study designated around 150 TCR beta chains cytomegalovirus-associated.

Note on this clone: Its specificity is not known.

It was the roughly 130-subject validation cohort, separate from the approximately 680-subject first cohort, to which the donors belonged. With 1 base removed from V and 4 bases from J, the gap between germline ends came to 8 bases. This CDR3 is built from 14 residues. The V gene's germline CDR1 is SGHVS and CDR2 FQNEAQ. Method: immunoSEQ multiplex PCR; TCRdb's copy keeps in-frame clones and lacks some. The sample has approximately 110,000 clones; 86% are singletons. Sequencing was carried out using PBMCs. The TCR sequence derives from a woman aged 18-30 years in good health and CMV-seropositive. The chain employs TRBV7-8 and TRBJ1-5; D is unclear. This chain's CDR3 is CASSLVNLNQPQHF. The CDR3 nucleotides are TGTGCCAGCAGCTTAGTAAACCTAAATCAGCCCCAGCATTTT.